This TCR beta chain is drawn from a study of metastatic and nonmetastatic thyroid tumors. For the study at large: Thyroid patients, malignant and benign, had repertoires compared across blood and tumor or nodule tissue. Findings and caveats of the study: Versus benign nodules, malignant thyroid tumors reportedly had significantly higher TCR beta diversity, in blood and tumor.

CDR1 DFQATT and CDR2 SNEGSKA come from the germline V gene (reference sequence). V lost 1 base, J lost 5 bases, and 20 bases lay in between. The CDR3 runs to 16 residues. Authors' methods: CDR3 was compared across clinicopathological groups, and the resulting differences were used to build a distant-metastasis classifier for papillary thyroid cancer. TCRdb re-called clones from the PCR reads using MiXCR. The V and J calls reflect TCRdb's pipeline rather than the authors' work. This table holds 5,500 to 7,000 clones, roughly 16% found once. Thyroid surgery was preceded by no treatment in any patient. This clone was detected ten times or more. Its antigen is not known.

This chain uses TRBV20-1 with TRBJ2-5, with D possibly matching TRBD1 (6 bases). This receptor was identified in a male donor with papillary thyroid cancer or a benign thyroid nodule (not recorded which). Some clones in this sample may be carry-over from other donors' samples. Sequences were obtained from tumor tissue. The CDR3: CSARVGTRTLIETQYF. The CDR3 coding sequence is TGCAGTGCTAGAGTGGGGACAAGGACGTTAATTGAGACCCAGTACTTC.